Here is one T cell receptor beta chain with its context. The sample comes from a study of blood T cell repertoires in COVID-19. As for the study in general: COVID-19 samples collected from the United States, Italy and Spain covered acute and convalescent phases. PBMCs, B-cell-depleted T cells, or T cells provided the cDNA or gDNA that made up the material.

Trimming stripped 2 bases from V and 9 bases from J, with 8 bases between. There are 11 residues in the CDR3. CDR1 SEHNR and CDR2 FQNEAQ come from the germline V gene (reference sequence). Per the study methods: The assay estimated nucleated cells by amplifying reference gene primers. The repertoire was sequenced with immunoSEQ multiplex PCR; TCRdb's copy has only in-frame clones and lacks some. V and J calls and clone size are those listed in that table; D and trimming were worked out from the DNA. The sample gives fewer than 80,000 clones, around 88% of which show up once; roughly 8.5% is in the top ten.

The rearrangement links TRBV7-9 to TRBJ2-7; D is possibly TRBD1 (6 bases). This clonotype originated in a man aged 25-45 years with acute or convalescent COVID-19. Input material: peripheral blood. CDR3 bases: TGTGCCAGCAGCTTACAGGGGCGGCAGTACTTC. Residues: CASSLQGRQYF.